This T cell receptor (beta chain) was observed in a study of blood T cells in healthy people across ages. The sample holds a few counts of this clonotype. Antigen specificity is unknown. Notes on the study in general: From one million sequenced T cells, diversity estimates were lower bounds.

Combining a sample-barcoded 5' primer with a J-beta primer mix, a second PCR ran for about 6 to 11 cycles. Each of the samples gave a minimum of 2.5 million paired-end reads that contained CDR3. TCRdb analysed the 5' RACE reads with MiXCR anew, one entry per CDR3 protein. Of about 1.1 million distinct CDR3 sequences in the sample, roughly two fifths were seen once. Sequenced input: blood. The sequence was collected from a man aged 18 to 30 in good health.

The CDR3 region is CASSPVGETYNEQFF. The CDR3 DNA reads as TGTGCCAGCAGCCCAGTGGGGGAAACCTACAATGAGCAGTTCTTC. This sequence joins TRBV9 and TRBJ2-1; D may be TRBD1 or TRBD2 (5 bases each). The germline gives CDR1 SGDLS, CDR2 YYNGEE. V was trimmed by 4 bases and J by 2 bases, leaving 13 bases between them. This CDR3 has 15 residues.